The T cell receptor beta chain under discussion was sequenced for a study of CD8 T cells in Susac syndrome. The CDR3 totals 14 residues. V was cut by 2 bases and J by 0 bases, with 8 bases left in between. Germline V gene lookup returns CDR1 DFQATT and CDR2 SNEGSKA (reference sequence). RNA totalling 0.5 to 1 ug underwent reverse transcription with random hexamers. TCRdb reanalysed the immunoSEQ multiplex PCR reads using MiXCR and keeps one entry per CDR3 protein. Of about 200,000 distinct CDR3 sequences in the sample, roughly 96% were seen once. FACS was used to enrich TEMRA cells, whereas the CD8+ and CD4+ T cells were obtained by negative isolation.

The sequence was obtained from a human donor in good health. The rearrangement uses TRBV20-1 and TRBJ1-5; a possible D gene is TRBD1 (6 bases). The sample taken for sequencing was CD4+ T cells from PBMCs. CDR3 DNA: TGCAGTGCTAGAAAAGGGGGTAGCAATCAGCCCCAGCATTTT. Encoded protein: CSARKGGSNQPQHF.